This TCR beta chain stems from a study of shared clonotypes between healthy human individuals. Healthy adults negative for HIV, lacking recent acute infections or vaccinations, served as donors. Among the donors, all were Caucasian adults who lived in Nashville, Tennessee. About this clone itself: Its antigen is still unknown.

Methods used by the authors: ImmunoSEQ supplied junction-only sequences lacking quality scores, so filtering was different. TCRdb's copy holds only in-frame clones and misses some; the assay was immunoSEQ multiplex PCR. V, J and clone size were drawn from that table, and D and trimming were deduced from the DNA. The sample holds hundreds of thousands of clones, around three quarters seen once. Looked up from germline, CDR1 is SGDLS and CDR2 is YYNGEE. The CDR3 length is 14 residues. Trimming removed 0 bases from V and 6 bases from J, with 13 bases in between. The study's findings and limits: Clonotype sharing among donors was thought likely to change with sequencing depth.

This rearrangement joins TRBV9 to TRBJ2-7; D not certain. The clonotype comes from a woman in her thirties or forties in good health. Some clones in this sample may be carry-over from other donors' samples. Sequencing was carried out using PBMCs. CDR3 residues: CASSVGVGRGEQYF. The CDR3 DNA reads as TGTGCCAGCAGCGTAGGGGTAGGTCGAGGCGAGCAGTACTTC.